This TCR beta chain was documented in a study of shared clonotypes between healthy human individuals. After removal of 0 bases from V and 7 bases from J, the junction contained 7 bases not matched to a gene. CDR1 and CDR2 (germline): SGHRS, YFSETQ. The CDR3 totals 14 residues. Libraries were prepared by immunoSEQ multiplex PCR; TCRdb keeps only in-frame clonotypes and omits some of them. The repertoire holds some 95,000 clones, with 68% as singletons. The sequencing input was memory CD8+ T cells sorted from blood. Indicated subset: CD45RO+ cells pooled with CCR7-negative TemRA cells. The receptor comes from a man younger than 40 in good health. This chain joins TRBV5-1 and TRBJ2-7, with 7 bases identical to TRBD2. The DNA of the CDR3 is TGCGCCAGCAGCTTGGCCGCCTGGGAGGGTGAGCAGTACTTC. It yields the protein CASSLAAWEGEQYF.